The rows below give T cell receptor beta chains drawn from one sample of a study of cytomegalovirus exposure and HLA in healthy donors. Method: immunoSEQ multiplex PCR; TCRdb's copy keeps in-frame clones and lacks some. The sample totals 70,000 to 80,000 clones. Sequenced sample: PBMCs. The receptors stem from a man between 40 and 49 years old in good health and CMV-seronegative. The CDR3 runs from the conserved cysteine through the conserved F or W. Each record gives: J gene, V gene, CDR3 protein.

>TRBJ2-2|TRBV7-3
CASSLRAGELFF
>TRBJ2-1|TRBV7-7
CASSLTGTAGGEQFF
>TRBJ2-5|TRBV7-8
CASSLAIRTGPETQYF
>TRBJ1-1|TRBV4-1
CASSQEGTGTEAFF
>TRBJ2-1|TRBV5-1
CASSFGGGIEQFF
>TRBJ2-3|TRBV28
CASSLVAGTQYF
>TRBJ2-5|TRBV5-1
CASSGRGRGVETQYF
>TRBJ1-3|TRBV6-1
CASRDWNTIYF
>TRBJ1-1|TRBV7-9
CASRRTGGETFF
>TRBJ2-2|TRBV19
CASSPGGLSWNTGELFF
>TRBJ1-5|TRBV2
CASTDAGNGNQPQHF
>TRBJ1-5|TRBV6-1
CASSEGGILNQPQHF
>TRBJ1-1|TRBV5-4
CASSSDKRTEAFF
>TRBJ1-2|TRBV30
CAWTIQGSSNYGYTF
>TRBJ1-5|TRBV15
CATSRAYSNQPQHF
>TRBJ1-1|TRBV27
CASSLSPGGTEAFF
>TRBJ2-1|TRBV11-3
CASSLGASSYNEQFF
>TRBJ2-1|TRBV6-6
CASTPGNYNEQFF
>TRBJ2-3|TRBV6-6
CASSYSGGDTQYF
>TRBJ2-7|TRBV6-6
CASSYPAGNSYEQYF
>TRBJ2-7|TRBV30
CAGGGTDYFSYEQYF
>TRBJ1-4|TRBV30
CAWRSQGYEKLFF
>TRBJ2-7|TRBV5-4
CASSSGLAGGPLYEQYF
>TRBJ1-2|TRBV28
CASSLGQVFGYTF
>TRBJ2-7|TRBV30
CACQVDIYEQYF
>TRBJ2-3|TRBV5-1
CASSLGQDTDTQYF
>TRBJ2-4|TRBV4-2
CASSLLLGTGRGKNIQYF
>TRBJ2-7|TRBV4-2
CASSHPLSGGAGYEQYF
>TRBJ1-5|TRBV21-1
CASSKADSSNQPQHF
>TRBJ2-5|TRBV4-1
CASSQATGAEEETQYF
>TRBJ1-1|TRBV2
CASETNTEAFF
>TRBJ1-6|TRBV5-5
CASSESSYNSPLHF